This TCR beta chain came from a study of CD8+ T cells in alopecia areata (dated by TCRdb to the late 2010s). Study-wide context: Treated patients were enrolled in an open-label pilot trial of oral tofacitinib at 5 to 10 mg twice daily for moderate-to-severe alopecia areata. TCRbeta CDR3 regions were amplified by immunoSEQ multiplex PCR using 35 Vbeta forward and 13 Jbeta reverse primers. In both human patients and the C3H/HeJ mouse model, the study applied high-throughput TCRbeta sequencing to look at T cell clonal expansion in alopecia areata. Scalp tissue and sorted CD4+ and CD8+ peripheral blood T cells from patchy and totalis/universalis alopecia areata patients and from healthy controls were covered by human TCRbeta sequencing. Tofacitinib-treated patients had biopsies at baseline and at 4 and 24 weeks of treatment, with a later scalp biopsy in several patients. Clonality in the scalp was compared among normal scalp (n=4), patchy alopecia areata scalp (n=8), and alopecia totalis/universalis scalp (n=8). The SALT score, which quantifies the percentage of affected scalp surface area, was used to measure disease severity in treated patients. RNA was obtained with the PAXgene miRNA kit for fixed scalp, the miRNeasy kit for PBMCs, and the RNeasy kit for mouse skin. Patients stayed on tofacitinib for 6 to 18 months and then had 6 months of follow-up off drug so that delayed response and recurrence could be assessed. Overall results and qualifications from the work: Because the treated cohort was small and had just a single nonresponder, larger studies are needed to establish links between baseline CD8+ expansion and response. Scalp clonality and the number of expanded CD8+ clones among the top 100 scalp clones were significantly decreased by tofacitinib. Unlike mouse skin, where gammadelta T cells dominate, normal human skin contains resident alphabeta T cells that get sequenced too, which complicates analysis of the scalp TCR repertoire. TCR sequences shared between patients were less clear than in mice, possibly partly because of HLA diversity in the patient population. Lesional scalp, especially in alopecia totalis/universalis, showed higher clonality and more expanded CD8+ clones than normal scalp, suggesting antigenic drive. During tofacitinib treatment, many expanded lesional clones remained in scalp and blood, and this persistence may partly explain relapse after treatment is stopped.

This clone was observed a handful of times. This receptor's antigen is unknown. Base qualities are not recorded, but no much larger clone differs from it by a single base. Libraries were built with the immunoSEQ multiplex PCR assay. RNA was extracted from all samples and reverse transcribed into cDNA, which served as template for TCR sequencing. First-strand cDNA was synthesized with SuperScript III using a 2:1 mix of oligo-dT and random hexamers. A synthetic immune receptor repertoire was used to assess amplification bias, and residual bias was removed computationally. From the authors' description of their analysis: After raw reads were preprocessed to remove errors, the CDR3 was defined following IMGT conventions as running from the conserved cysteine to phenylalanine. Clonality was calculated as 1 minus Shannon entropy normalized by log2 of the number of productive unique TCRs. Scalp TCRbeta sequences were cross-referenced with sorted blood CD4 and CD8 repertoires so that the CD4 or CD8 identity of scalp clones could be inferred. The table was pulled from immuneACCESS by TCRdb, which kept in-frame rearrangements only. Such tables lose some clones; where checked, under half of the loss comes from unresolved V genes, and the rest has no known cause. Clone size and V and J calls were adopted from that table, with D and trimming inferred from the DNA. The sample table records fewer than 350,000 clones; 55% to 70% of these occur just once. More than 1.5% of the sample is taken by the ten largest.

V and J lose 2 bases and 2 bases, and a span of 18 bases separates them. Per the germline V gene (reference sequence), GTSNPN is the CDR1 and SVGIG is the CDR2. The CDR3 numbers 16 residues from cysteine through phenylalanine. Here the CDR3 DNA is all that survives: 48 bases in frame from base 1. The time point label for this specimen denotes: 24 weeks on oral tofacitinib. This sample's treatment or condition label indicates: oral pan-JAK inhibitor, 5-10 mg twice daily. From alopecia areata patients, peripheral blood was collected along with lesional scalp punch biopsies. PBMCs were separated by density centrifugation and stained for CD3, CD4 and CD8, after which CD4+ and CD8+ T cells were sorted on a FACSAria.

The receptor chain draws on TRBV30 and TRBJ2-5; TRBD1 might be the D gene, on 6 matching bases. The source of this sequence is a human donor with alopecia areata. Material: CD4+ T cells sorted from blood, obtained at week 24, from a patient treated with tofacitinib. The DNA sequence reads TGTGCCTGGAGTAAGGGGGATAGGCTCCCTCAAGAGACCCAGTACTTC. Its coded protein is CAWSKGDRLPQETQYF. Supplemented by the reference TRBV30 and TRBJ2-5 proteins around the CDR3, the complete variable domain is SQTIHQWPATLVQPVGSPLSLECTVEGTSNPNLYWYRQAAGRGLQLLFYSVGIGQISSEVPQNLSASRPQDRQFILSSKKLLLSDSGFYLCAWSKGDRLPQETQYFGPGTRLLVL.